This T cell receptor (beta chain) is from a study of molecular identifiers for immune sequencing clone quantification. In the study overall: Replicate RNA from about 20,000 or 100,000 naive CD8 T cells formed five aliquots; four were sequenced.

Naive CD8 T cells were picked out by sorting for CD8+CD4-CCR7+CD45RA+. Worth noting for this clonotype: Its specificity is not known.

Listed TCR primers, together with previously described methods, were used for the bulk TCR libraries. MiXCR, applied by TCRdb to the PCR reads, yields one record per CDR3 protein. The profile shows around 82,000 distinct CDR3 sequences, roughly 19% of them singletons. General study points: For effector cells, clones above 20 RNA copies held over 97% of molecules; for naive cells, under 1%.

The clonotype originates from a human donor in good health. Some libraries in this study had Jurkat cell RNA spiked in. The material sequenced was naive CD8+ T cells from blood, with Jurkat cell RNA spiked in. Subset of the sample: FACS-sorted CD8+CD4-CCR7+CD45RA+ naive T cells.

CDR3 DNA sequence: TGCAGTGCTAGACCGGGACTGATCTATGCGGCAGATACGCAGTATTTT. This translates into CSARPGLIYAADTQYF. The V call is TRBV20-1, the J call TRBJ2-3; possible D gene TRBD2, 6 bases. Trimming cost V 2 bases and J 4 bases, with 19 bases left between them. Per the germline V gene, CDR1 is DFQATT and CDR2 is SNEGSKA (reference sequence). The CDR3 consists of 16 residues.